The T cell receptor (beta chain) described here comes from a study of shared clonotypes between healthy human individuals. Naive CD8 populations comprised CD45RO-negative cells positively selected for CCR7, excluding terminally differentiated effector memory CD45RA+ cells. At deep level, the assay was performed. Clones were sequenced by immunoSEQ multiplex PCR, and TCRdb holds only the in-frame ones, with some missing. Of about 2.1 million clones listed, around 93% were seen once; the top ten hold around 1.8%. Germline CDR1 is SGHVS and CDR2 is FNYEAQ. This CDR3 region has 16 residues. V lost 3 bases, J lost 2 bases, and 7 bases stayed unmatched.

Sequencing was carried out using naive CD8+ T cells from PBMCs. The rearrangement joins TRBV7-6 to TRBJ2-3, with TRBD2 matching 8 bases. This clonotype was sampled from a young man in good health. Some clones in this sample may be carry-over from other donors' samples. In DNA, the CDR3 is TGTGCCAGCAGCTTTTACTTAGCGGGACCCACAGATACGCAGTATTTT. This codes for CASSFYLAGPTDTQYF.